Below, 27 T cell receptor beta chains from the same sample are listed, as sequenced in a study of shared clonotypes between healthy human individuals (dated by TCRdb to about 2020). The library was prepared using the immunoSEQ multiplex PCR assay. TCRdb obtained this table from immuneACCESS and retained in-frame rearrangements with V and J assigned. These tables miss some clones; where compared with another copy, unresolved V genes account for less than half of the shortfall, and the remainder is unexplained. This sample comprises about 690,000 clones, about 92% of them detected only once. 30% to 35% of the sample rests with the top ten. Sequencing used memory CD8+ T cells from PBMCs. What this sample's cell subset or site label stands for: CD45RO+ cells pooled with CCR7-negative TemRA cells. The receptors come from a man between 18 and 35 years old in good health. Some clones in this sample may be carry-over from other donors' samples.

This clone is a singleton in its sample. This sequence joins TRBV19 and TRBJ2-2; 10 nucleotides align to TRBD2. J was trimmed by 5 bases and V by 5 bases; bases with no gene match: 5. From germline, CDR1 is LNHDA and CDR2 SQIVND (reference sequence). The CDR3 is 15 amino acids. In DNA form, the CDR3 reads TGTGCCAGTAGTCTATCGACTAGCGGGACCGGGGAGCTGTTTTTT. This codes for CASSLSTSGTGELFF.

This clone was recorded once. J is TRBJ2-5 and V is TRBV30; TRBD1 aligns across 10 bases. The last part of the DNA fits TRBJ2-7 better; the J call may be wrong. CDR3 length: 13 amino acids. Germline loops: CDR1 GTSNPN, CDR2 SVGIG (reference sequence). CDR3 in amino acids: CAWNPGQGYEQYF. DNA of the CDR3: TGTGCCTGGAATCCGGGACAGGGGTACGAGCAGTACTTC.

The chain combines TRBV15 with TRBJ2-7, with D unclear. Germline V CDR1 and CDR2: LNHNV, YYDKDF (reference sequence). The CDR3 loop spans 13 amino acids. Trimming stripped 3 bases from V and 4 bases from J, with 10 bases between. CDR3 sequence (DNA): TGTGCCACCAGCAGGTCGACCGGTTACGAGCAGTACTTC. Translating it yields CATSRSTGYEQYF. The variable domain in full, with the rest retrieved from reference TRBV15 and TRBJ2-7, is DAMVIQNPRYQVTQFGKPVTLSCSQTLNHNVMYWYQQKSSQAPKLLFHYYDKDFNNEADTPDNFQSRRPNTSFCFLDIRSPGLGDTAMYLCATSRSTGYEQYFGPGTRLTVT.

This clone was seen only once. This chain uses TRBV9 with TRBJ2-1, with 7 bases that match TRBD1. From germline, CDR1 is SGDLS and CDR2 YYNGEE. The CDR3 contains 17 residues. V trimming: 3 bases; J trimming: 5 bases; junction bases outside the gene matches: 14. The DNA of the CDR3 is TGTGCCAGCAGCGGCATCCAGACAGGGCCCCTAAACAATGAGCAGTTCTTC. This gives the protein CASSGIQTGPLNNEQFF.

This chain connects TRBV6-5 to TRBJ2-7; D possibly uses TRBD1 or TRBD2 (5 bases each). V lost 4 bases to trimming and J lost 7 bases, with 14 bases between them. This CDR3 has 13 residues. The germline CDR1 and CDR2 sequences are MNHEY and SVGAGI. Here the CDR3 reads CASSFDSPGEQYF. CDR3 coding DNA: TGTGCCAGCAGTTTCGACAGCCCGGGGGAGCAGTACTTC.

The chain links TRBV11-2 to TRBJ2-1; D not resolved. This CDR3 comprises 14 residues. CDR1 and CDR2 (germline): SGHAT, FQNNGV. The V end was cut by 1 base, the J end by 6 bases, with 10 bases between. CDR3 nucleotides: TGTGCCAGCAGCTTAGTTGGCGCTAGCAATGAGCAGTTCTTC. Translating it yields CASSLVGASNEQFF.

This rearrangement joins TRBV6-5 to TRBJ1-1; D is possibly TRBD1 (5 bases). The V gene's germline CDR1 is MNHEY and CDR2 SVGAGI. The CDR3 spans 13 residues. The V end was cut by 7 bases, the J end by 8 bases, with 17 bases between. CDR3 sequence (DNA): TGTGCCAGCACCCAACGTGGGGGGGTGGAAGCTTTCTTT. Amino acid sequence: CASTQRGGVEAFF.

The chain employs TRBV5-6 and TRBJ2-1; D ambiguous. The CDR3 contains 14 residues. Germline values: CDR1 SGHDT, CDR2 YYEEEE. Trimming removed 2 bases at V and 0 bases at J, with 6 bases between. This chain's CDR3 is CASSFQSSYNEQFF. The CDR3 region has the DNA TGTGCCAGCAGCTTCCAGAGCTCCTACAATGAGCAGTTCTTC.

V and J are TRBV6-5 and TRBJ2-7; D might be TRBD1 or TRBD2, each matching 5 bases. The CDR3 runs 14 residues. The V gene lost 6 bases and the J gene lost 3 bases, with 15 bases spanning the gap. Germline values: CDR1 MNHEY, CDR2 SVGAGI. The CDR3 loop is CASSWDGRIYEQYF. CDR3 DNA: TGTGCCAGCAGCTGGGACGGAAGAATCTACGAGCAGTACTTC.

The chain has TRBV13 and TRBJ2-7, with D unclear. The V and J ends lost 1 base and 0 bases respectively, with 10 bases between them. The CDR3 has 15 amino acids. Germline values: CDR1 PRHDT, CDR2 FYEKMQ (reference sequence). The CDR3: CASSLVSVDSYEQYF. DNA of the CDR3: TGTGCCAGCAGCTTAGTATCTGTGGACTCCTACGAGCAGTACTTC.

This chain links TRBV2 with TRBJ1-2; D not resolved. Germline lookup yields CDR1 SNHLY and CDR2 FYNNEI. This CDR3 spans 13 amino acids. V was cut by 10 bases and J by 0 bases, with 12 bases left in between. CDR3 region: CATLTRANYGYTF. CDR3 nucleotides: TGTGCCACCCTCACCCGAGCTAACTATGGCTACACCTTC.

This chain connects TRBV28 to TRBJ1-2; D is uncertain. Germline values: CDR1 MDHEN, CDR2 SYDVKM. V was trimmed by 6 bases and J by 8 bases, leaving 10 bases between them. This CDR3 is built from 11 residues. The CDR3 DNA reads TGTGCCAGCAGAGACCGGAAGGGCTACACCTTC. As protein: CASRDRKGYTF.

The chain has TRBV5-1 and TRBJ2-1; D is uncertain. From germline, CDR1 is SGHRS and CDR2 YFSETQ. The CDR3 length is 16 residues. V lost 3 bases to trimming and J lost 8 bases, with 21 bases between them. In DNA form, the CDR3 reads TGCGCCAGCAGCTCCACCCTCGCCCTGTTAATAGATGAGCAGTTCTTC. It is translated as CASSSTLALLIDEQFF. The full variable domain, completed using reference TRBV5-1 and TRBJ2-1, is KAGVTQTPRYLIKTRGQQVTLSCSPISGHRSVSWYQQTPGQGLQFLFEYFSETQRNKGNFPGRFSGRQFSNSRSEMNVSTLELGDSALYLCASSSTLALLIDEQFFGPGTRLTVL.

V gene TRBV9 combines with J gene TRBJ2-2; possible D gene TRBD1, 6 bases. Germline V gene data show CDR1 as SGDLS and CDR2 as YYNGEE. The CDR3 runs to 13 residues. The V end lost 5 bases, the J end lost 6 bases, and 11 bases lay between the germline ends. In DNA form, the CDR3 reads TGTGCCAGCAGTGCCACAGGGCCCGGGGAGCTGTTTTTT. Translation: CASSATGPGELFF.

CDR3 amino acids: CASSRGLAGSTGYEQYF. The CDR3 DNA reads TGCGCCAGCAGCCGAGGACTAGCGGGATCTACGGGCTACGAGCAGTACTTC. The chain combines TRBV4-1 with TRBJ2-7; 12 bases are shared with TRBD2. Germline V CDR1 and CDR2: MGHRA, YSYEKL. J lost 3 bases, V lost 4 bases, and 10 bases had no gene match. This CDR3 is 17 amino acids long.

CDR3 sequence (DNA): TGTGCCAGCAGTTACTCGAAGCAAGAGACCCAGTACTTC. Amino acids: CASSYSKQETQYF. V is TRBV6-5 and J is TRBJ2-5; D not certain. The CDR3 extends over 13 amino acids. Germline CDR1 reads MNHEY; CDR2 reads SVGAGI. Trimming cost V 0 bases and J 2 bases, with 4 bases left between them.

The chain employs TRBV14 and TRBJ2-7; D not resolved. Trimming took 2 bases from V and 3 from J, leaving 8 bases between them. The CDR3 extends over 13 amino acids. Germline values: CDR1 SGHDN, CDR2 FVKESK. The CDR3 sequence is CASSQFRYYEQYF. The CDR3, as DNA: TGTGCCAGCAGCCAATTTAGGTACTACGAGCAGTACTTC.

This rearrangement joins TRBV19 to TRBJ1-1; possible D gene TRBD1, 5 bases. Trimming removed 2 bases at V and 5 bases at J, with 15 bases between. Germline V gene sequence: CDR1 LNHDA, CDR2 SQIVND (reference sequence). The CDR3 extends over 15 amino acids. CDR3 coding DNA: TGTGCCAGTAGTATATGGGGCGAGGGATCAACTGAAGCTTTCTTT. It yields the protein CASSIWGEGSTEAFF.

The chain carries TRBV7-9 and TRBJ1-1, with D uncertain. Trimming took 3 bases from V and 6 from J, leaving 8 bases between them. CDR1 is SEHNR, CDR2 FQNEAQ, per germline (reference sequence). This CDR3 is built from 12 residues. The chain's CDR3 is CASSFSLAEAFF. The CDR3 nucleotides read TGTGCCAGCAGCTTCTCTTTAGCTGAAGCTTTCTTT.

The V gene is TRBV27, the J gene TRBJ1-1; no firm D call. Trimming shortened V by 5 bases and J by 7 bases, and 23 bases separated the two germline ends. The germline V gene encodes CDR1 MNHEY and CDR2 SMNVEV (reference sequence). The CDR3 is 16 amino acids. CDR3 sequence reads: CASSPTLSPNWGEAFF. The CDR3 DNA is TGTGCCAGCAGTCCAACGTTATCACCCAATTGGGGTGAAGCTTTCTTT.

This clone was seen only once. The chain joins TRBV4-2 to TRBJ2-5; D is possibly TRBD1 or TRBD2 (5 bases each). With the DNA end fitting TRBJ2-7 better, the J assignment may be wrong. CDR1 LGHNA and CDR2 YNFKEQ come from the germline V gene. There are 20 residues in the CDR3. CDR3 coding DNA: TGTGCCAGCAGCCAAGATCATTCCCGGGATACAGGAATAAGCTCCTACGAGCAGTACTTC. It yields the protein CASSQDHSRDTGISSYEQYF.

The chain couples TRBV11-1 to TRBJ2-1; 7 bases map to TRBD2. Germline CDR1 SGHAT, CDR2 FQDESV (reference sequence). Trimming took 5 bases from V and 9 from J; bases not matched to a gene: 7. The CDR3 runs 13 residues. The CDR3 DNA sequence: TGTGCCAGCAGCCCCCCAACTAGCGTTGAGCAGTTCTTC. It translates to CASSPPTSVEQFF.

This chain links TRBV5-1 with TRBJ1-1; TRBD1 might be the D (5 bases). V lost 4 bases to trimming and J lost 1 base, with 17 bases between them. CDR3 length: 16 residues. The germline V gene encodes CDR1 SGHRS and CDR2 YFSETQ. The CDR3 coding sequence is TGCGCCAGCAGCCCCAAGTGGGACTTCCAGAACACTGAAGCTTTCTTT. This encodes CASSPKWDFQNTEAFF.

This sequence joins TRBV7-9 and TRBJ2-7, with D possibly TRBD1 on 5 matching bases. Trimming left V 1 base short and J 9 bases short, with 13 bases between. The CDR3 length is 13 residues. Germline values: CDR1 SEHNR, CDR2 FQNEAQ (reference sequence). The CDR3 nucleotides are TGTGCCAGCAGCTTAGTAGTGGGGCGAGGGCAGTACTTC. It translates to CASSLVVGRGQYF.

CDR3 nucleotide sequence: TGTGCCAGCAGTTTGGGGGGAGCGGGAGAGACCCAGTACTTC. Protein: CASSLGGAGETQYF. This chain links TRBV28 with TRBJ2-5; the D gene is possibly TRBD2 (6 bases). Between the trimmed V and J ends, which lost 3 bases and 4 bases, there was a span of 12 bases. CDR3 length: 14 residues. The germline V gene encodes CDR1 MDHEN and CDR2 SYDVKM. Together with reference TRBV28 and TRBJ2-5, the CDR3 gives the full variable domain: DVKVTQSSRYLVKRTGEKVFLECVQDMDHENMFWYRQDPGLGLRLIYFSYDVKMKEKGDIPEGYSVSREKKERFSLILESASTNQTSMYLCASSLGGAGETQYFGPGTRLLVL.

The chain employs TRBV28 and TRBJ1-5; 7 bases align to TRBD1. Unmatched junction bases numbered 10, after V lost 6 bases and J lost 5 bases. The CDR3 contains 15 residues. Germline-derived CDR1 and CDR2 are MDHEN and SYDVKM. The CDR3 sequence: CASSFTGVRYQPQHF. CDR3 coding DNA: TGTGCCAGCAGCTTCACAGGGGTCCGATATCAGCCCCAGCATTTT.

The gene calls are TRBV5-6 and TRBJ2-3; D is uncertain. Deletions cut 1 base from V and 2 bases from J, with 8 bases between. This CDR3 is built from 14 residues. Germline assignment: CDR1 SGHDT and CDR2 YYEEEE. CDR3 amino acids: CASSLNVYTDTQYF. CDR3 DNA sequence: TGTGCCAGCAGCTTGAACGTATACACAGATACGCAGTATTTT.